This TCR beta chain stems from a study of CD8+ T cells in alopecia areata. Study as a whole: In an open-label trial, patients got 5 to 10 mg tofacitinib twice daily. Overall study findings and caveats: On tofacitinib, scalp and blood still held many of the expanded lesional clones.

Described treatment: oral pan-JAK inhibitor, 5-10 mg twice daily. This clone came up once. The antigen is unknown. The CDR3 has 13 amino acids. In germline, CDR1 is SQVTM, CDR2 ANQGSEA. Trimming took 2 bases from V and 2 from J, leaving 9 bases between them. Reverse transcription of extracted RNA yielded cDNA, which provided the sequencing template. Using immunoSEQ multiplex PCR, the repertoire was profiled, and TCRdb retains in-frame clones only, with some absent. The table lists some 150,000 clones, 50% to 75% of them singletons. This specimen consisted of CD4+ T cells sorted from blood, obtained between weeks 55 and 65, from a patient treated with tofacitinib. The chain has TRBV29-1 and TRBJ1-1; no clear D. The sequence came from a human donor with alopecia areata. CDR3 in amino acids: CSVENRINTEAFF. Written as DNA, the CDR3 is TGCAGCGTTGAAAACAGAATCAACACTGAAGCTTTCTTT.